The 32 T cell receptor beta chains in this list originate from one sample, sequenced in a study of blood T cell repertoires in COVID-19. Profiling relied on immunoSEQ multiplex PCR, and the TCRdb table lists in-frame clones only, not all of them. This sample yields roughly 91,000 clones, of which roughly four fifths are seen a single time; approximately 1.2% belongs to the top ten. Sequenced sample: peripheral blood. These receptors were obtained from a woman older than 75 with acute or convalescent COVID-19.

The J gene is TRBJ2-3, the V gene TRBV15; 7 positions agree with TRBD2. Germline V CDR1 and CDR2: LNHNV, YYDKDF (reference sequence). V was clipped by 6 bases and J by 1 base; unmatched bases: 1. This CDR3 region has 13 residues. The DNA for the CDR3 is TGTGCCACCAGAACTAGCGGCACAGATACGCAGTATTTT. Protein: CATRTSGTDTQYF.

This chain connects TRBV7-2 to TRBJ2-5, with a possible D match to TRBD2 (6 bases). CDR3 length: 14 residues. Between the trimmed V and J ends, which lost 1 base and 2 bases, there was a span of 8 bases. Looked up from germline, CDR1 is SGHTA and CDR2 is FQGNSA. CDR3 loop: CASSLVGGQETQYF. The CDR3 DNA is TGTGCCAGCAGCTTAGTGGGGGGACAAGAGACCCAGTACTTC. Using reference TRBV7-2 and TRBJ2-5 for the parts outside the CDR3, the full variable domain is GAGVSQSPSNKVTEKGKDVELRCDPISGHTALYWYRQSLGQGLEFLIYFQGNSAPDKSGLPSDRFSAERTGGSVSTLTIQRTQQEDSAVYLCASSLVGGQETQYFGPGTRLLVL.

CDR3 protein: CASSRSPGLGGEETQYF. The DNA for the CDR3 is TGCGCCAGCAGTCGCTCCCCGGGACTAGGGGGTGAGGAGACCCAGTACTTC. The chain joins TRBV5-1 to TRBJ2-5; 8 nucleotides line up with TRBD2. The CDR3 is 17 amino acids. The ends lost 5 bases at V and 5 bases at J; junction bases unmatched: 17. Germline V gene data show CDR1 as SGHRS and CDR2 as YFSETQ.

The V call is TRBV24-1, the J call TRBJ2-1; the match to TRBD2 covers 9 bases. This CDR3 spans 13 amino acids. Looked up from germline, CDR1 is KGHDR and CDR2 is SFDVKD. The ends lost 9 bases at V and 5 bases at J; junction bases unmatched: 4. The CDR3 DNA follows: TGTGCCACCGCGGGAGGGGGAAACAATGAGCAGTTCTTC. Protein product: CATAGGGNNEQFF.

The chain combines TRBV11-2 with TRBJ1-4, with 9 bases fitting TRBD1. The germline gives CDR1 SGHAT, CDR2 FQNNGV. With 3 bases clipped from V and 10 bases from J, the junction kept 6 bases outside the gene matches. This CDR3 has 14 amino acids. CDR3 nucleotide sequence: TGTGCCAGCAGCTTCGGGACAGGGTCTCGAAAACTGTTTTTT. Translation: CASSFGTGSRKLFF.

This clone rates as medium-sized. V gene TRBV6-2 or TRBV6-3 combines with J gene TRBJ2-7, with TRBD2 matching 10 bases. The J segment lost 3 bases and the V segment lost 2 bases, leaving 7 bases of the junction unmatched. CDR3 length equals 16 residues. CDR1 is MNHEY and CDR2 is SVGEGT in the germline V gene. CDR3 protein: CASSYLSLAGDYEQYF. The CDR3, as DNA: TGTGCCAGCAGTTACCTGAGTCTAGCGGGGGACTACGAGCAGTACTTC.

This rearrangement joins TRBV5-1 to TRBJ2-2, with TRBD1 matching over 7 bases. The CDR3 covers 14 residues. Unmatched junction bases numbered 1, after V lost 0 bases and J lost 5 bases. CDR1 and CDR2 from the germline V gene are SGHRS and YFSETQ. CDR3 sequence: CASSLGGQTGELFF. CDR3 DNA sequence: TGCGCCAGCAGCTTGGGGGGACAGACCGGGGAGCTGTTTTTT.

This clone was found a few times. The chain recombines TRBV5-1 with TRBJ2-5, with TRBD2 identical over 9 bases. V lost 0 bases and J lost 2; bases outside the gene matches: 5. From germline, CDR1 is SGHRS and CDR2 YFSETQ. The CDR3 has 16 amino acids. CDR3: CASSLGASGVQETQYF. CDR3 DNA sequence: TGCGCCAGCAGCTTGGGGGCTAGCGGGGTACAAGAGACCCAGTACTTC.

The chain links TRBV5-1 to TRBJ1-5; 11 positions agree with TRBD1. The V gene's germline CDR1 is SGHRS and CDR2 YFSETQ. This CDR3 is 15 amino acids long. Losses at the gene ends were 1 base for V and 11 bases for J; bases not matched to a gene: 8. The CDR3, as DNA: TGCGCCAGCAGCTTGACCGGGACAGGGGGTACGGCCCAGCATTTT. It translates to CASSLTGTGGTAQHF.

The chain links TRBV9 to TRBJ1-1; D remains ambiguous. CDR1 and CDR2 (germline): SGDLS, YYNGEE. Deletions cut 0 bases from V and 0 bases from J, with 9 bases between. This CDR3 region has 15 residues. CDR3 sequence: CASSVEGRLNTEAFF. The CDR3 nucleotides are TGTGCCAGCAGCGTAGAAGGGAGACTGAACACTGAAGCTTTCTTT.

This chain joins TRBV27 and TRBJ2-3, with 11 bases identical to TRBD2. This CDR3 is 16 amino acids long. Unmatched junction bases numbered 4, after V lost 0 bases and J lost 5 bases. Looked up from germline, CDR1 is MNHEY and CDR2 is SMNVEV (reference sequence). In DNA form, the CDR3 reads TGTGCCAGCAGTTTATCGATAGCGGGAGGGATAGATACGCAGTATTTT. Translated, it gives CASSLSIAGGIDTQYF.

The chain employs TRBV6-5 and TRBJ1-2; D unclear. Germline V gives CDR1 MNHEY, CDR2 SVGAGI. This CDR3 has 15 residues. V lost 2 bases and J lost 2, with 12 bases in between. This CDR3 is CASSYTREGNYGYTF. In DNA, the CDR3 is TGTGCCAGCAGTTACACACGAGAGGGCAACTATGGCTACACCTTC.

The chain has TRBV3-1 (or the pseudogene TRBV3-2) and TRBJ1-5; the match to TRBD1 covers 7 bases. Trimming took 2 bases from V and 4 from J; bases not matched to a gene: 5. CDR1 LGHDT and CDR2 YNNKEL come from the germline V gene (reference sequence). The CDR3 has 15 amino acids. The CDR3 loop is CASSQTTGQNQPQHF. CDR3 sequence (DNA): TGTGCCAGCAGCCAAACGACAGGGCAAAATCAGCCCCAGCATTTT.

The rearrangement links TRBV2 to TRBJ2-2, with 8 nucleotides matching TRBD1. With 7 bases clipped from V and 4 bases from J, the junction kept 8 bases outside the gene matches. Germline CDR1 reads SNHLY; CDR2 reads FYNNEI. The CDR3 is 15 amino acids. CDR3 coding DNA: TGTGCCAGCACGACGGACAGGGCGAGCACCGGGGAGCTGTTTTTT. This gives the protein CASTTDRASTGELFF.

The table lists this clone with a few counts. V gene TRBV6-1 combines with J gene TRBJ1-5; no firm D call. The germline V gene encodes CDR1 MNHNS and CDR2 SASEGT. V dropped 2 bases and J dropped 1 base, with 18 bases sitting between them. The CDR3 loop spans 18 amino acids. Here the CDR3 reads CASSEYNGRMVSNQPQHF. The DNA of the CDR3 is TGTGCCAGCAGTGAATATAACGGCAGGATGGTAAGCAATCAGCCCCAGCATTTT.

V is TRBV19 and J is TRBJ2-6; possibly TRBD2 for D (6 bases). CDR3 length: 18 amino acids. The germline V gene encodes CDR1 LNHDA and CDR2 SQIVND (reference sequence). V gave up 6 bases and J gave up 0 bases, with 18 bases separating them. The CDR3 loop reads CASSSWGESLSGANVLTF. The CDR3 nucleotides are TGTGCCAGTAGCTCTTGGGGGGAGAGCCTCTCTGGGGCCAACGTCCTGACTTTC.

The rearrangement links TRBV11-3 to TRBJ2-4, with TRBD2 matching 10 bases. The V and J ends lost 3 bases and 2 bases, in that order; junction bases with no gene match: 4. Germline CDR1 is SGHNT and CDR2 is YENEEA. The CDR3 sequence is 16 residues long. CDR3 region: CASSLRLAGSKNIQYF. The CDR3, as DNA: TGTGCCAGCAGCTTGAGACTAGCGGGCTCCAAAAACATTCAGTACTTC.

In this sample, this clone turned up once. The J gene is TRBJ1-1, the V gene TRBV11-3; 10 bases match TRBD1. The germline V gene encodes CDR1 SGHNT and CDR2 YENEEA. The CDR3 loop spans 16 amino acids. V was pared by 4 bases and J by 11 bases, with 16 bases of the junction left unmatched. CDR3 loop: CASSSSSGTGEIQAFF. The CDR3 DNA is TGTGCCAGCAGCTCCTCCTCCGGGACAGGGGAAATACAGGCTTTCTTT.

The chain has TRBV6-6 and TRBJ1-1, with 7 bases matching TRBD1. This CDR3 spans 14 amino acids. J gave up 0 bases and V 6 bases, and 4 bases lay outside the gene matches. The V gene's germline CDR1 is MNHNY and CDR2 SVGAGI (reference sequence). The CDR3, as DNA: TGTGCCAGCAGGTCCGGGACAGTGAACACTGAAGCTTTCTTT. Translated, it gives CASRSGTVNTEAFF.

J is TRBJ1-4 and V is TRBV28; possibly TRBD1 for D (5 bases). The CDR3 sequence is 12 residues long. V dropped 4 bases and J dropped 7 bases, with 7 bases sitting between them. In germline, CDR1 is MDHEN, CDR2 SYDVKM. CDR3: CASSSQGEKLFF. CDR3 nucleotide sequence: TGTGCCAGCAGTTCCCAGGGTGAAAAACTGTTTTTT.

The chain combines TRBV3-1 (or the pseudogene TRBV3-2) with TRBJ2-3; D might be TRBD2 (5 bases). Germline loops: CDR1 LGHDT, CDR2 YNNKEL (reference sequence). This CDR3 spans 15 amino acids. Trimming removed 4 bases at V and 2 bases at J, with 13 bases between. The CDR3 DNA sequence: TGTGCCAGCAGCCCGGACTCCTCGGTCACAGATACGCAGTATTTT. It yields the protein CASSPDSSVTDTQYF.

The chain recombines TRBV5-1 with TRBJ2-5; a weak D match, TRBD2 (5 bases). The ends were cut back, 0 bases at V and 4 bases at J, with 16 bases in the middle. This CDR3 comprises 16 residues. The germline V gene encodes CDR1 SGHRS and CDR2 YFSETQ. The CDR3 reads CASSLGVPGLRETQYF. In DNA form, the CDR3 reads TGCGCCAGCAGCTTGGGAGTCCCGGGATTAAGAGAGACCCAGTACTTC.

J is TRBJ2-1 and V is TRBV24-1; no definite D call. Trimming left V 8 bases short and J 5 bases short, with 6 bases between. The germline V gene encodes CDR1 KGHDR and CDR2 SFDVKD. The CDR3 has 11 residues. The CDR3 DNA sequence: TGTGCCACCAAAGAGAACAATGAGCAGTTCTTC. Protein sequence: CATKENNEQFF.

The chain couples TRBV6-5 to TRBJ1-6; D might be TRBD1 (5 bases). This CDR3 contains 15 residues. Germline-derived CDR1 and CDR2 are MNHEY and SVGAGI. The germline V and J ends were trimmed by 8 bases and 9 bases, with 20 bases remaining between them. The CDR3 sequence is CASVSFGGRISPLHF. CDR3 nucleotides: TGTGCCAGCGTATCATTCGGGGGTCGAATTTCACCCCTCCACTTT.

The chain recombines TRBV27 with TRBJ2-2; 7 bases are a match to TRBD1. CDR3 length: 16 residues. Losses at the gene ends were 6 bases for V and 0 bases for J; bases not matched to a gene: 7. The germline gives CDR1 MNHEY, CDR2 SMNVEV (reference sequence). The CDR3: CASRQQGTTNTGELFF. The CDR3 DNA sequence: TGTGCCAGCAGGCAACAGGGGACGACGAACACCGGGGAGCTGTTTTTT.

This sequence joins TRBV6-5 and TRBJ1-5; 7 nucleotides align to TRBD1. Germline-derived CDR1 and CDR2 are MNHEY and SVGAGI. There are 13 residues in the CDR3. With 6 bases clipped from V and 9 bases from J, the junction kept 8 bases outside the gene matches. DNA of the CDR3: TGTGCCAGCAGGCGATTACAGGGGTGGCCCCAGCATTTT. Protein: CASRRLQGWPQHF.

The gene calls are TRBV5-1 and TRBJ2-6; TRBD1 matches at 9 bases. The germline CDR1 and CDR2 sequences are SGHRS and YFSETQ. V shed 1 base, J shed 2 bases, and the junction held 7 bases outside the gene matches. The CDR3 totals 18 residues. CDR3 coding DNA: TGCGCCAGCAGCTTGAATGAACAGGGGGCACCTGGGGCCAACGTCCTGACTTTC. This translates into CASSLNEQGAPGANVLTF.

The chain joins TRBV19 to TRBJ1-2; maybe TRBD1 (5 bases). Germline V CDR1 and CDR2: LNHDA, SQIVND (reference sequence). V lost 5 bases to trimming and J lost 2 bases, with 9 bases between them. The CDR3 spans 13 residues. CDR3 amino acids: CASSRTPNYGYTF. In DNA form, the CDR3 reads TGTGCCAGTAGTCGGACACCCAACTATGGCTACACCTTC.

The V gene is TRBV5-1, the J gene TRBJ1-1, with 8 bases matching TRBD1. The CDR3 contains 14 residues. Germline V gene data show CDR1 as SGHRS and CDR2 as YFSETQ. The J segment lost 3 bases and the V segment lost 4 bases, leaving 5 bases of the junction unmatched. Here the CDR3 reads CASSKGQADTEAFF. CDR3 bases: TGCGCCAGCAGCAAGGGACAGGCGGACACTGAAGCTTTCTTT.

The V gene is TRBV6-4, the J gene TRBJ2-2; D perhaps matches TRBD2 (5 bases). Trimming stripped 0 bases from V and 10 bases from J, with 15 bases between. Germline CDR1 is MRHNA and CDR2 is SNTAGT. CDR3 size: 15 residues. The CDR3 here is CASSDSPTSREELFF. CDR3 bases: TGTGCCAGCAGTGACTCCCCCACATCCCGGGAGGAGCTGTTTTTT.

The CDR3 loop is CATARLANTEAFF. In DNA, the CDR3 is TGTGCCACCGCCCGACTGGCCAACACTGAAGCTTTCTTT. V and J are TRBV19 and TRBJ1-1; D ambiguous. V was trimmed by 10 bases and J by 2 bases, leaving 14 bases between them. The CDR3 extends over 13 amino acids. Germline V gene lookup returns CDR1 LNHDA and CDR2 SQIVND (reference sequence).

The rearrangement uses TRBV5-1 and TRBJ2-3; tentative D call: TRBD1 (5 bases). Trimming left V 4 bases short and J 2 bases short, with 17 bases between. Germline assignment: CDR1 SGHRS and CDR2 YFSETQ. The CDR3 extends over 16 amino acids. CDR3 residues: CASSERVGAATDTQYF. The CDR3, as DNA: TGCGCCAGCAGCGAGAGAGTTGGGGCAGCCACAGATACGCAGTATTTT.